The 16 T cell receptor beta chains below were found in one sample sequenced in a study of blood T cell repertoires in COVID-19. The method was immunoSEQ multiplex PCR; TCRdb's version includes in-frame clones alone and lacks a portion of them. The table shows approximately 200,000 clones, with about 88% occurring only once. Sequencing was performed on peripheral blood. The receptors derive from a man aged 70 or older with acute or convalescent COVID-19.

The chain employs TRBV7-6 and TRBJ2-1, with TRBD2 identical over 14 bases. Per the germline V gene, CDR1 is SGHVS and CDR2 is FNYEAQ. This CDR3 contains 16 residues. Germline trimming cut 5 bases from V and 7 bases from J; bases unmatched to any gene: 7. CDR3 nucleotide sequence: TGTGCCAGCAGCCTTTCCCGGACTAGCGGGAGGAATGAGCAGTTCTTC. Its translation is CASSLSRTSGRNEQFF.

This chain joins TRBV19 and TRBJ1-5; 10 nucleotides match TRBD1. The V gene's germline CDR1 is LNHDA and CDR2 SQIVND (reference sequence). This CDR3 region has 15 residues. V shed 9 bases, J shed 7 bases, and the junction held 12 bases outside the gene matches. CDR3 bases: TGTGCCAGCAATCGACAGGGGGCATCCCAACAGCCCCAGCATTTT. Protein product: CASNRQGASQQPQHF.

The rearrangement uses TRBV3-1 (or the pseudogene TRBV3-2) and TRBJ1-5, with unresolved D. From germline, CDR1 is LGHDT and CDR2 YNNKEL (reference sequence). V dropped 1 base and J dropped 6 bases, with 4 bases sitting between them. The CDR3 contains 12 residues. The CDR3 sequence: CASSQGGQPQHF. In nucleotides, the CDR3 is TGTGCCAGCAGCCAAGGCGGTCAGCCCCAGCATTTT.

This chain joins TRBV12-2 and TRBJ2-3; TRBD2, as called in the table, went unchecked against the DNA. TRBV12-2 is a recognized pseudogene. This CDR3 is 18 amino acids long. The CDR3 is CASRPSGRQSTHTDTQYF. DNA of the CDR3: TGTGCAAGTCGCCCTAGCGGGAGACAATCCACGCACACAGATACGCAGTATTTT.

V usage is TRBV4-1 and J usage is TRBJ2-2; D is unclear. The CDR3 totals 14 residues. Looked up from germline, CDR1 is MGHRA and CDR2 is YSYEKL. V shed 1 base and J shed 6 bases, with 9 bases lying between them. CDR3 loop: CASSQATKPGELFF. Here the CDR3 DNA reads TGCGCCAGCAGCCAAGCCACGAAGCCCGGGGAGCTGTTTTTT.

V and J are TRBV19 and TRBJ1-1; 9 nucleotides match TRBD1. The CDR3 is made up of 12 amino acids. Germline V gene lookup returns CDR1 LNHDA and CDR2 SQIVND (reference sequence). V dropped 4 bases and J dropped 10; count of bases not matched to a gene: 4. The CDR3 here is CASSTTGGPAFF. The DNA of the CDR3 is TGTGCCAGTAGTACTACAGGGGGCCCAGCTTTCTTT.

This chain connects TRBV6-6 to TRBJ2-1; D not certain. V lost 5 bases and J lost 4, with 6 bases in between. Looked up from germline, CDR1 is MNHNY and CDR2 is SVGAGI (reference sequence). CDR3 length: 12 residues. CDR3: CASSGPYNEQFF. In DNA, the CDR3 is TGTGCCAGCAGTGGCCCTTACAATGAGCAGTTCTTC.

This chain links TRBV5-4 with TRBJ2-5; 14 positions agree with TRBD2. This CDR3 comprises 16 residues. V lost 5 bases and J lost 4; bases outside the gene matches: 7. Looked up from germline, CDR1 is SGHNT and CDR2 is YYREEE (reference sequence). The CDR3 region has the DNA TGTGCCAGCAGTCAGCCGACTAGCGGGAGGGCAGAGACCCAGTACTTC. Protein sequence: CASSQPTSGRAETQYF.

This chain links TRBV9 with TRBJ2-7; tentative D call: TRBD2 (6 bases). The CDR3 loop spans 13 amino acids. Germline V gene data show CDR1 as SGDLS and CDR2 as YYNGEE. Trimming removed 0 bases from V and 3 bases from J, with 7 bases in between. The CDR3 nucleotides are TGTGCCAGCAGCGTAGACGGGGGCTACGAGCAGTACTTC. It yields the protein CASSVDGGYEQYF. The complete variable domain, with remaining parts taken from reference TRBV9 and TRBJ2-7, reads DSGVTQTPKHLITATGQRVTLRCSPRSGDLSVYWYQQSLDQGLQFLIQYYNGEERAKGNILERFSAQQFPDLHSELNLSSLELGDSALYFCASSVDGGYEQYFGPGTRLTVT.

This chain connects TRBV24-1 to TRBJ1-5, with D unclear. CDR3 length: 14 amino acids. Germline CDR1 reads KGHDR; CDR2 reads SFDVKD. Trimming took off 4 bases at V and 6 bases at J, with 12 bases between the two ends. The CDR3 nucleotides are TGTGCCACCAGTGACCCCGGCGTAGCTCAGCCCCAGCATTTT. Residues: CATSDPGVAQPQHF.

The V call is TRBV30, the J call TRBJ2-7, with D hard to call. Trimming pared 3 bases from V and 5 bases from J, leaving 8 bases between. CDR3 length: 11 residues. Germline assignment: CDR1 GTSNPN and CDR2 SVGIG (reference sequence). The CDR3 DNA sequence: TGTGCCTGGAGGGCAGGCCACGAGCAGTACTTC. Translated: CAWRAGHEQYF.

The rearrangement uses TRBV2 and TRBJ1-5, with D possibly TRBD1 on 5 matching bases. Looked up from germline, CDR1 is SNHLY and CDR2 is FYNNEI. Trimming took 4 bases from V and 6 from J, leaving 13 bases between them. This CDR3 has 14 residues. As DNA, the CDR3 is TGTGCCAGCAGTGGGGGCCAGGGAAGTCAGCCCCAGCATTTT. Amino acids: CASSGGQGSQPQHF.

The chain is built from TRBV2 and TRBJ1-2; 8 nucleotides agree with TRBD1. The junction had 8 bases not matched to a gene; V was cut back by 6 bases and J by 2 bases. Germline V gives CDR1 SNHLY, CDR2 FYNNEI. The CDR3 covers 15 residues. CDR3 DNA sequence: TGTGCCAGCAGAGGACAGGGTTGGATAAACTATGGCTACACCTTC. This codes for CASRGQGWINYGYTF.

The chain couples TRBV5-1 to TRBJ2-2; 10 bases map to TRBD2. This CDR3 has 18 amino acids. CDR1 and CDR2 (germline): SGHRS, YFSETQ. V shed 3 bases, J shed 3 bases, and the junction held 11 bases outside the gene matches. The CDR3 nucleotides read TGCGCCAGCAGCTCAGAAGGTAGCGGGAGGTTGGACACCGGGGAGCTGTTTTTT. Translating it yields CASSSEGSGRLDTGELFF.

The chain uses TRBV2 and TRBJ1-3; TRBD1 aligns across 7 bases. V lost 4 bases to trimming and J lost 4 bases; unmatched junction nucleotides: 16. The CDR3 totals 18 residues. Germline CDR1 SNHLY, CDR2 FYNNEI. The CDR3 loop is CASSVIRAGGLGGNTIYF. CDR3 DNA: TGTGCCAGCAGTGTCATTAGGGCAGGGGGTTTAGGAGGAAACACCATATATTTT.

The chain carries TRBV7-9 and TRBJ1-4; tentatively, D is TRBD1 (6 bases). Per germline, CDR1 SEHNR and CDR2 FQNEAQ (reference sequence). This CDR3 comprises 15 residues. Deletions cut 5 bases from V and 6 bases from J, with 16 bases between. The CDR3 loop is CASSLLTGLDEKLFF. The DNA of the CDR3 is TGTGCCAGCAGCCTGCTAACAGGGCTGGATGAAAAACTGTTTTTT.